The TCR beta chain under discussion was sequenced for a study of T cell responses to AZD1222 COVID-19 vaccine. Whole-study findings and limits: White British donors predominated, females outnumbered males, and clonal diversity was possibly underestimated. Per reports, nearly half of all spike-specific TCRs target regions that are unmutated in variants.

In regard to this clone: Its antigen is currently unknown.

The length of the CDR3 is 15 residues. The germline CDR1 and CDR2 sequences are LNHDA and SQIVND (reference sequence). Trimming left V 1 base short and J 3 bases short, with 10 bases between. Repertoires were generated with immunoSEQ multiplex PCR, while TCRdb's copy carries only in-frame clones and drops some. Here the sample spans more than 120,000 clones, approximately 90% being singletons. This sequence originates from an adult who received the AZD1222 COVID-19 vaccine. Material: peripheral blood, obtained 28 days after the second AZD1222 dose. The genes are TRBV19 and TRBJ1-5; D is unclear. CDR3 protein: CASSIGVKYNQPQHF. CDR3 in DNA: TGTGCCAGTAGTATAGGTGTTAAATACAATCAGCCCCAGCATTTT.